This TCR beta chain emerged from a study of regulatory T cells in long-lasting Graves disease (dated by TCRdb to about 2021). For the wider study: Antithyroid drugs had been taken for less than 3 months by newly diagnosed Graves' disease patients. Patients with persistent Graves' disease were compared with patients with newly diagnosed Graves' disease using TCR sequencing and RNA sequencing of peripheral blood. The study was conducted in China and was registered as a clinical trial. TCR sequencing covered around 13 persistent and 20 or so newly diagnosed Graves' disease patients, some 33 samples in total. Overall study outcomes, separate from this receptor: Persistent disease showed preferential use of TRBV28, TRBJ1-2 and TRBJ2-5, whereas newly diagnosed disease favored TRBV20-1 and TRBJ2-1. Only the TCR beta chain was sequenced and analyzed. Only peripheral blood was studied, because thyroid tissue, the primary lesion, was inaccessible. Persistent patients shared more public clonotypes among themselves (around 3,000) than newly diagnosed patients did (over 900). The authors noted that the small sample size was a limitation that may lower accuracy. Compared with newly diagnosed patients, patients with persistent Graves' disease had lower TCR Shannon entropy and fewer highly expanded clones, which suggests clonal expansion.

The library came from multiplex PCR. Sequencing was carried out with an Illumina HiSeq 4000. iRepertoire HTBI primers and Arm-PCR amplification of CDR3 regions were used to construct TCR beta libraries. Gel purification was performed on PCR products prior to sequencing. Per the source publication's procedure: Gene usage analysis of CDR3 amino acid clonotypes used the approximately 56 TRBV and 12 to 15 TRBJ segments found across samples. COPE and FqMerger were used to merge the filtered high-quality paired reads into contigs. BLAST was used to align contigs to the IMGT TRBV, TRBD and TRBJ reference genes, and CDR3 was defined following IMGT. Clonotypes above 0.1% frequency were classified as highly expanded clones. Shannon entropy served as the measure of repertoire diversity, while the Gini coefficient captured V-J evenness. Clonotypes shared by more than one individual were considered public. Starting from the raw public reads, TCRdb applied fastp trimming at Q25, assembled clones with MiXCR and retained in-frame beta chains. Rows with a matching CDR3 protein are joined into one entry that keeps the most common DNA and genes. For this entry, the V and J calls and clone size follow TCRdb and not the study's own pipeline. This sample is represented by around 250,000 distinct CDR3 sequences; 20% of them were singletons. Around 14% of the sample is taken by the ten largest.

The sample's time point, from its label and the paper: newly diagnosed GD, antithyroid drugs for less than 3 months. For both TCR sequencing and RNA sequencing, RNA was extracted from PBMCs in TRIzol. The diagnosis of Graves' disease followed American Thyroid Association guidelines. Patients for the study were recruited at an endocrinology department in Xi'an, China. Each patient gave around 9.2 milliliters of peripheral blood, collected in an EDTA anticoagulant tube. Ficoll Paque Plus density gradient separation was used to isolate PBMCs, and no additional T cell sorting was done. An Agilent 2100 Bioanalyzer and agarose gel were used to check RNA quality, while a NanoDrop 2000 measured RNA concentration. Comments on this clonotype: The clone's antigen remains unknown. Base qualities are not recorded, but no much larger clone differs from it by a single base.

The V end loses 6 bases and the J end loses 5 bases, and a stretch of 12 bases separates them. CDR1 SGHDT and CDR2 YYEEEE were looked up in the germline V gene. The CDR3 starts with the cysteine, ends with the phenylalanine, and has 12 residues. Of all the DNA, just the CDR3 is kept, 36 bases in frame from base 1. The chain is assembled from TRBV5-6 and TRBJ2-7; confidence is insufficient to name the D gene. The TCR was taken from a female donor with Graves disease. The sample consisted of peripheral blood mononuclear cells (PBMCs), taken at new diagnosis, from a patient treated with antithyroid drugs. Here is the DNA: TGTGCCAGCAACCACCGTATGAACGAGCAGTACTTC. Its amino acids are CASNHRMNEQYF.